This record looks at one T cell receptor (beta chain) sequence and its context. The sample is drawn from a study of Ad26.COV2.S vaccination and SARS-CoV-2 variants. Treatment here: over 15 received Ad26.COV2.S at low or high dose, single or two shots; 5 received placebo; per-sample allocation not given. Repertoires come from day 63 after the first vaccine or placebo injection. The CDR3 has 15 amino acids. V shed 7 bases and J 7 bases; nucleotides not matched to a gene: 14. Germline V gives CDR1 LNHDA, CDR2 SQIVND (reference sequence). Profiled with immunoSEQ multiplex PCR; TCRdb holds only in-frame clones, not every one. This sample has around 450,000 clones, with 80% to 95% found just once.

The source of this sequence is a person between 18 and 65 years old who received the Ad26.COV2.S COVID-19 vaccine or a placebo. The chain carries TRBV19 and TRBJ1-2, with TRBD1 identical over 8 bases. The material sequenced was peripheral blood, taken in a trial of Ad26.COV2.S vaccine versus placebo. CDR3 coding DNA: TGTGCCAGTAACGACAGGGGAACCCCCGTCTTTGGCTACACCTTC. Translated, it gives CASNDRGTPVFGYTF.